Listed here are 22 T cell receptor beta chains from one sample, sequenced in a study of post-analysis software for immune sequencing data. Their antigen targets remain unknown. Tagging with unique molecular identifiers was a feature of the TCR beta cDNA libraries. TCRdb reprocessed the PCR reads via MiXCR and lists one record per CDR3 protein. Among fewer than 900,000 distinct CDR3 sequences, roughly 46% were seen once, and the ten largest hold over 4.5%. Study-wide results and caveats: Among five TRBV segments more frequent in patients than controls were TRBV5-6, TRBV5-1 and TRBV20-1.

Sequencing used blood. These receptor sequences come from a girl aged 5 to 17 with multiple sclerosis.

This clonotype was detected a few times. The chain has TRBV6-2 or TRBV6-3 and TRBJ2-7, with 9 bases that match TRBD1. Germline CDR1 is MNHEY and CDR2 is SVGEGT. V trimming: 6 bases; J trimming: 2 bases; junction bases outside the gene matches: 5. The CDR3 loop spans 14 amino acids. The CDR3, as DNA: TGTGCCAGCAGGGACAGGGGCTTCGCCTACGAGCAGTACTTC. Translating gives CASRDRGFAYEQYF.

The chain uses TRBV27 and TRBJ2-5; D might be TRBD2 (6 bases). Germline V gene sequence: CDR1 MNHEY, CDR2 SMNVEV (reference sequence). Trimming removed 4 bases at V and 2 bases at J, with 17 bases between. The CDR3 loop spans 16 amino acids. CDR3 sequence (DNA): TGTGCCAGCAGTTCGCCACGGGGGAAGGGACAAGAGACCCAGTACTTC. This translates into CASSSPRGKGQETQYF.

The chain links TRBV29-1 to TRBJ2-3; TRBD2 matches 8 bases. V shed 7 bases, J shed 5 bases, and the junction held 8 bases outside the gene matches. Germline assignment: CDR1 SQVTM and CDR2 ANQGSEA. The CDR3 sequence is 13 residues long. The CDR3 nucleotides read TGCAGCGCAGACCGGGGGGGAGGAGATACGCAGTATTTT. As protein: CSADRGGGDTQYF.

DNA for the CDR3: TGCGCCAGCAGCCCGGGCCCAATAAATTTTCGCACAGATACGCAGTATTTT. Its protein product is CASSPGPINFRTDTQYF. The V call is TRBV5-1, the J call TRBJ2-3; D remains unclear. Germline-derived CDR1 and CDR2 are SGHRS and YFSETQ. With 4 bases removed from V and 1 base from J, the gap between germline ends came to 19 bases. CDR3 length: 17 amino acids.

The chain joins TRBV3-1 to TRBJ2-3, with TRBD2 matching 9 bases. The CDR3 loop spans 17 amino acids. V shed 0 bases and J 4 bases; nucleotides not matched to a gene: 8. Germline values: CDR1 LGHDT, CDR2 YNNKEL (reference sequence). In DNA, the CDR3 is TGTGCCAGCAGCCAAGATCTGAGCGGGAGGAGGGCAGATACGCAGTATTTT. As protein: CASSQDLSGRRADTQYF.

The rearrangement links TRBV28 to TRBJ1-5, with a weak D call TRBD1 (5 bases). V gave up 4 bases and J gave up 2 bases, with 15 bases separating them. This CDR3 is built from 16 residues. Per the germline V gene, CDR1 is MDHEN and CDR2 is SYDVKM. CDR3 residues: CASSSPTLQGNQPQHF. The CDR3 DNA is TGTGCCAGCAGTTCCCCGACCCTACAGGGCAATCAGCCCCAGCATTTT.

V is TRBV12-3 or TRBV12-4 and J is TRBJ1-5, with a weak D call TRBD1 (6 bases). This CDR3 is built from 15 residues. With 5 bases removed from V and 4 bases from J, the gap between germline ends came to 15 bases. CDR3 coding DNA: TGTGCCAGCAGTCCCAGGGGCCGGATGAATCAGCCCCAGCATTTT. Translated, it gives CASSPRGRMNQPQHF.

This chain connects TRBV27 to TRBJ1-2; 11 positions agree with TRBD1. The trim removed 2 bases at V and 4 bases at J, leaving 3 bases unmatched. CDR3 size: 15 residues. Looked up from germline, CDR1 is MNHEY and CDR2 is SMNVEV (reference sequence). The CDR3 coding sequence is TGTGCCAGCAGTTTAGGGACAGGGGGAAGCTATGGCTACACCTTC. It encodes CASSLGTGGSYGYTF.

The genes are TRBV12-3 or TRBV12-4 and TRBJ2-5; possible D gene TRBD1, 5 bases. CDR3 length: 15 amino acids. Deletions cut 5 bases from V and 4 bases from J, with 17 bases between. CDR3 loop: CASSQPGHPRETQYF. Here the CDR3 DNA reads TGTGCCAGCAGTCAACCCGGACATCCGCGAGAGACCCAGTACTTC.

CDR3: CASRATYRTNYGYTF. The CDR3 DNA reads TGTGCCAGCAGGGCTACATACCGAACTAACTATGGCTACACCTTC. J is TRBJ1-2 and V is TRBV28, with unresolved D. The V and J ends lost 6 bases and 0 bases respectively, with 14 bases between them. The CDR3 sequence is 15 residues long. The germline gives CDR1 MDHEN, CDR2 SYDVKM.

This clonotype was recorded only once. One junction end disagrees with the germline gene, perhaps due to a read error. V is TRBV2 and J is TRBJ1-2; D is unresolved. The CDR3 runs 11 residues. Per the germline V gene, CDR1 is SNHLY and CDR2 is FYNNEI. The DNA of the CDR3 is TGTGTCAGCAGTGTAACCTTCGTTGCCACCTTC. Translating it yields CVSSVTFVATF.

This chain connects TRBV7-9 to TRBJ2-4, with 7 bases lining up with TRBD2. Germline lookup yields CDR1 SEHNR and CDR2 FQNEAQ (reference sequence). V trimming: 4 bases; J trimming: 0 bases; junction bases outside the gene matches: 9. This CDR3 is 17 amino acids long. The CDR3 DNA is TGTGCCAGCAGCTCCCCTGAGCGGGGTCTAGCCAAAAACATTCAGTACTTC. Translating it yields CASSSPERGLAKNIQYF.

The V and J genes are TRBV10-2 and TRBJ2-3; TRBD2 is a possible D gene (7 bases). Per germline, CDR1 WSHSY and CDR2 SAAADI. V gave up 9 bases and J gave up 5 bases, with 18 bases separating them. CDR3 length: 14 residues. Here the CDR3 reads CASTRNREGDTQYF. CDR3 DNA: TGCGCCAGTACAAGGAACAGGGAGGGAGATACGCAGTATTTT.

This clonotype was seen more than once but under ten times. A single base separates this from a much larger clone, so it may be a read error. The chain carries TRBV29-1 and TRBJ2-5; 8 bases fit TRBD2. The J call may be incorrect, as the DNA end agrees better with TRBJ2-7. Looked up from germline, CDR1 is SQVTM and CDR2 is ANQGSEA. This CDR3 region has 13 residues. CDR3 sequence: CSVRASGPHEQYF. The CDR3 DNA reads as TGCAGCGTTAGGGCTAGCGGGCCCCACGAGCAGTACTTC.

This clonotype has just a few counts. The CDR3 region is CSATKQGPGETQYF. The CDR3 DNA is TGCAGTGCTACGAAACAGGGACCCGGGGAGACCCAGTACTTC. This chain connects TRBV20-1 to TRBJ2-5; D is perhaps TRBD1 (6 bases). The CDR3 runs 14 residues. Trimming left V 4 bases short and J 5 bases short, with 17 bases between. The V gene's germline CDR1 is DFQATT and CDR2 SNEGSKA (reference sequence).

This clonotype was recorded a few times. This rearrangement joins TRBV20-1 to TRBJ2-1, with 13 bases identical to TRBD2. CDR3 length equals 18 residues. The germline CDR1 and CDR2 sequences are DFQATT and SNEGSKA (reference sequence). V lost 7 bases to trimming and J lost 5 bases; unmatched junction nucleotides: 17. The CDR3 DNA reads as TGCAGTGTCAGGGCCCAAACTAGCGGGAGGGCCTGGGACAATGAGCAGTTCTTC. This gives the protein CSVRAQTSGRAWDNEQFF.

This clonotype was detected only a few times. The rearrangement uses TRBV7-3 and TRBJ1-1; maybe TRBD1 (6 bases). The germline V gene has CDR1 SGHTA and CDR2 FQGTGA. The CDR3 totals 13 residues. V lost 5 bases and J 6 bases, leaving 13 bases between the germline ends. DNA of the CDR3: TGTGCCAGCAGCCAAGGGAGGGGGTCTGAAGCTTTCTTT. Its protein product is CASSQGRGSEAFF.

This clonotype was counted between two and nine times. The V and J genes are TRBV12-3 or TRBV12-4 and TRBJ1-2; 8 positions agree with TRBD1. This CDR3 contains 16 residues. The junction had 14 bases not matched to a gene; V was cut back by 7 bases and J by 4 bases. CDR3 nucleotide sequence: TGTGCCAGCACCCGATGGGGAGACAGGGGTCCCTATGGCTACACCTTC. Protein: CASTRWGDRGPYGYTF.

The chain carries TRBV7-9 and TRBJ2-6, with D uncertain. The CDR3 length is 18 residues. The germline V and J ends were trimmed by 1 base and 0 bases, with 13 bases remaining between them. CDR1 SEHNR and CDR2 FQNEAQ come from the germline V gene (reference sequence). DNA for the CDR3: TGTGCCAGCAGCTTAGTGGCGGATGTCACCTCTGGGGCCAACGTCCTGACTTTC. Translation gives CASSLVADVTSGANVLTF.

V and J are TRBV7-3 and TRBJ2-1; D possibly matches TRBD1 or TRBD2 (5 bases each). Germline V gene lookup returns CDR1 SGHTA and CDR2 FQGTGA. This CDR3 is built from 19 residues. Trimming took 4 bases from V and 5 from J, leaving 27 bases between them. In DNA, the CDR3 is TGTGCCAGCAGCTCCCTTGAGGGACCACTAGTGGGCGGAGACAATGAGCAGTTCTTC. It encodes CASSSLEGPLVGGDNEQFF.

CDR3 sequence (DNA): TGTGCCAGCAGCCAAGTTAAGAGGGATGGCTACACCTTC. Amino acid sequence: CASSQVKRDGYTF. V is TRBV14 and J is TRBJ1-2; D is undetermined. The CDR3 is made up of 13 amino acids. Per germline, CDR1 SGHDN and CDR2 FVKESK. Trimming took 1 base from V and 6 from J, leaving 9 bases between them.

The V gene is TRBV7-2, the J gene TRBJ1-2; tentatively, D is TRBD1 (6 bases). This CDR3 spans 15 amino acids. Germline-derived CDR1 and CDR2 are SGHTA and FQGNSA. Trimming stripped 0 bases from V and 6 bases from J, with 14 bases between. The chain's CDR3 is CASSLALQGTDGYTF. The CDR3 DNA reads as TGTGCCAGCAGCTTAGCCTTACAGGGAACGGATGGCTACACCTTC.